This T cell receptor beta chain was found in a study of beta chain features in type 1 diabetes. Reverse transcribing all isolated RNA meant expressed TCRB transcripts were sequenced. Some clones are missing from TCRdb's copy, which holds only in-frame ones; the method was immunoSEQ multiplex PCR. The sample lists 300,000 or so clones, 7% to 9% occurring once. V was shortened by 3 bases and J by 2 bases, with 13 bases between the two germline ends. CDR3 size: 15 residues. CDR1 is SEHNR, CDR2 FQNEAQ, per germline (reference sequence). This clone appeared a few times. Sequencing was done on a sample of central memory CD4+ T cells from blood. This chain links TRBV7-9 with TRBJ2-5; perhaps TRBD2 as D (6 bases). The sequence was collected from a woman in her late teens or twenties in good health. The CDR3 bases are TGTGCCAGCAGCTTCGGGCGGGGAGCACAAGAGACCCAGTACTTC. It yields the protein CASSFGRGAQETQYF.